This T cell receptor (beta chain) is from a study of shared clonotypes between healthy human individuals. Overall study results and limits: Sequencing depth was a factor that was expected to affect clonotype sharing among donors.

The V gene lost 0 bases and the J gene lost 7 bases, with 14 bases spanning the gap. Germline V gene data show CDR1 as SGDLS and CDR2 as YYNGEE. The CDR3 length is 15 residues. As to this clone: Antigen unknown.

Produced via immunoSEQ multiplex PCR; TCRdb's table is partial and in-frame only. The repertoire holds around 500,000 clones, with about 72% as singletons. The sequence came from a woman in her thirties or forties in good health. Some clones in this sample may be carry-over from other donors' samples. The sequenced material came from PBMCs. J is TRBJ2-1 and V is TRBV9; D is unclear. CDR3 amino acids: CASSVVGLPGNEQFF. In DNA, the CDR3 is TGTGCCAGCAGCGTAGTTGGCCTGCCTGGTAATGAGCAGTTCTTC.